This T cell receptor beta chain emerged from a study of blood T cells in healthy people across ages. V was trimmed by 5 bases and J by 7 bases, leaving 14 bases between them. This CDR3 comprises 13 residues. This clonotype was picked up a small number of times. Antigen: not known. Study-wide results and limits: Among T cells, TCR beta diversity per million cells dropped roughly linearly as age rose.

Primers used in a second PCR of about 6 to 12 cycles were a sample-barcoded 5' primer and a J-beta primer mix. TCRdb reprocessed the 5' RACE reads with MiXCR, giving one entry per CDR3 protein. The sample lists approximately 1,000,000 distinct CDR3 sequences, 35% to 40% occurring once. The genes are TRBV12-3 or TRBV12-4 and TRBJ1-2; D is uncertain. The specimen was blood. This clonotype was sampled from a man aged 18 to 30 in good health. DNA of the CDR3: TGTGCCAGCAGTCCCTCTGGCGTTCGTGGCTACACCTTC. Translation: CASSPSGVRGYTF.